Detailed here is one T cell receptor beta chain. As processed by the authors: It was from reference gene primer amplification that nucleated cell counts were estimated. Assay used: immunoSEQ multiplex PCR; TCRdb lists only in-frame clones, some missing. V and J calls and clone size come straight from that table; D and trimming were deduced from the DNA. The table records 150,000 or so clones, approximately 84% of them present only once. This CDR3 is built from 14 residues. Per the germline V gene, CDR1 is SGHRS and CDR2 is YFSETQ. The junction had 6 bases not matched to a gene; V was cut back by 0 bases and J by 8 bases. These data come from a study of blood T cell repertoires in COVID-19. Study details: Nucleic acid was either cDNA or gDNA, and it came from T cells, B-cell-depleted T cells, or PBMCs.

This sequence joins TRBV5-1 and TRBJ1-2, with 8 bases matching TRBD1. Sequenced sample: peripheral blood. This sequence originates from a man in his forties who had recovered from COVID-19. The CDR3 DNA reads TGCGCCAGCAGCTTGGGGCAGGGGGCGCCCGGCTACACCTTC. This encodes CASSLGQGAPGYTF.